Below, 5 T cell receptor beta chains from the same sample are listed, as sequenced in a study of T cell changes during pregnancy in multiple sclerosis. Clones were read by immunoSEQ multiplex PCR, and TCRdb kept only the in-frame ones, dropping some. The sample holds 50,000 or so clones; roughly nine tenths are singletons and the top ten take 0.37%. Here the sequenced sample was CD4+ T cells from peripheral blood mononuclear cells, taken before pregnancy. The receptors originated from a female donor with multiple sclerosis, enrolled in a pregnancy study.

This chain connects TRBV18 to TRBJ2-1; D is perhaps TRBD1 (6 bases). Per germline, CDR1 KGHSH and CDR2 LQKENI. Trimming shortened V by 6 bases and J by 6 bases, and 9 bases separated the two germline ends. The CDR3 consists of 12 residues. CDR3: CASSLQGNEQFF. CDR3 in DNA: TGTGCCAGCTCCTTACAGGGCAATGAGCAGTTCTTC.

The V and J genes are TRBV5-6 and TRBJ2-3; possibly TRBD2 for D (6 bases). Germline V gene sequence: CDR1 SGHDT, CDR2 YYEEEE. V lost 1 base to trimming and J lost 5 bases, with 20 bases between them. The CDR3 contains 17 residues. The CDR3 here is CASSLSSPGVILDTQYF. CDR3 sequence (DNA): TGTGCCAGCAGCTTGTCTTCTCCGGGAGTCATCCTAGATACGCAGTATTTT.

The J gene is TRBJ2-7, the V gene TRBV30, with no clear D. V was pared by 0 bases and J by 0 bases, with 9 bases between. The germline CDR1 and CDR2 sequences are GTSNPN and SVGIG (reference sequence). The CDR3 is 14 amino acids. Here the CDR3 reads CAWSVWHTSYEQYF. In DNA form, the CDR3 reads TGTGCCTGGAGTGTTTGGCACACCTCCTACGAGCAGTACTTC.

This clone has just one count. The chain uses TRBV6-1 and TRBJ2-7; 8 bases line up with TRBD2. V lost 3 bases to trimming and J lost 2 bases; unmatched junction nucleotides: 3. CDR1 and CDR2 from the germline V gene are MNHNS and SASEGT. The CDR3 totals 14 residues. CDR3 nucleotides: TGTGCCAGCAGTGATAGCGGGGATACCTACGAGCAGTACTTC. This encodes CASSDSGDTYEQYF.

J is TRBJ1-5 and V is TRBV19, with D unclear. The germline CDR1 and CDR2 sequences are LNHDA and SQIVND (reference sequence). The CDR3 runs 16 residues. Between the trimmed V and J ends, which lost 4 bases and 0 bases, there was a span of 13 bases. The CDR3 DNA follows: TGTGCCAGTAGTAACCTCAGACTTCTTAGCAATCAGCCCCAGCATTTT. Translating it yields CASSNLRLLSNQPQHF. The full variable domain, in which reference TRBV19 and TRBJ1-5 provide the parts outside the CDR3, is DGGITQSPKYLFRKEGQNVTLSCEQNLNHDAMYWYRQDPGQGLRLIYYSQIVNDFQKGDIAEGYSVSREKKESFPLTVTSAQKNPTAFYLCASSNLRLLSNQPQHFGDGTRLSIL.